The clone carrying this T cell receptor (beta chain) was detected only once. The sample comes from a study of cytotoxic CD8 clonotypes in ibrutinib-treated CLL. The method was immunoSEQ multiplex PCR; TCRdb's version includes in-frame clones alone and lacks a portion of them. The sample holds more than 300,000 clones; 70% to 80% are singletons and the top ten take 6.5% to 8.5%. Approximately 2.2 micrograms of genomic DNA came from cryopreserved PBMCs for TCR beta libraries. The CDR3 loop spans 12 amino acids. The germline V gene has CDR1 GTSNPN and CDR2 SVGIG (reference sequence). V lost 6 bases and J 4 bases, leaving 12 bases between the germline ends.

This receptor was obtained from a human donor with chronic lymphocytic leukemia. V usage is TRBV30 and J usage is TRBJ1-2, with TRBD1 as a possible D gene (6 bases). Sequenced material: PBMCs, taken before ibrutinib treatment. The CDR3 DNA follows: TGTGCCTGTACAGGACAGCTCTATGGCTACACCTTC. Protein: CACTGQLYGYTF.